The sequence of this TCR beta chain was determined in a study of shared T cell receptors in the human thymus. Libraries were prepared by immunoSEQ multiplex PCR; TCRdb keeps only in-frame clonotypes and omits some of them. The profile shows over 650,000 clones, roughly 86% of them singletons. The CDR3 has 15 residues. Germline trimming cut 4 bases from V and 3 bases from J; bases unmatched to any gene: 2. From germline, CDR1 is SGHNT and CDR2 YYREEE (reference sequence). These data were also filed under a second study, of human thymus T cells. This second study says: Corrective surgery for congenital heart defects was being performed on the healthy Finnish infants who were the donors. Thymic samples were excised during corrective heart operations. In thymic and blood repertoires alike, V and J usage looked biased. Related research examined unrelated individuals and reported that their thymic repertoires overlapped highly.

Sequencing was done on a sample of thymocytes. V gene TRBV5-4 combines with J gene TRBJ2-5, with 14 bases lining up with TRBD2. This receptor was obtained from a boy younger than two with a congenital heart defect. CDR3 bases: TGTGCCAGCAGCCCGGGACTAGCGGGGGAAGAGACCCAGTACTTC. Its protein product is CASSPGLAGEETQYF.